These 12 T cell receptor beta chains came from one sample sequenced in a study of blood T cell repertoires in COVID-19. TCRdb's copy holds only in-frame clones and misses some; the assay was immunoSEQ multiplex PCR. Among about 340,000 clones listed, approximately 82% were seen once. Input material: peripheral blood. The receptors come from a man aged 30-40 years with active or convalescent COVID-19.

This chain joins TRBV2 and TRBJ2-3; the D gene is possibly TRBD2 (5 bases). V was clipped by 11 bases and J by 0 bases, with 12 bases between them. Germline CDR1 reads SNHLY; CDR2 reads FYNNEI. The CDR3 has 13 amino acids. CDR3 sequence reads: CASREFSTDTQYF. The DNA of the CDR3 is TGTGCCTCTCGGGAATTTAGCACAGATACGCAGTATTTT. The complete variable domain, with remaining parts taken from reference TRBV2 and TRBJ2-3, reads EPEVTQTPSHQVTQMGQEVILRCVPISNHLYFYWYRQILGQKVEFLVSFYNNEISEKSEIFDDQFSVERPDGSNFTLKIRSTKLEDSAMYFCASREFSTDTQYFGPGTRLTVL.

This rearrangement joins TRBV7-9 to TRBJ2-5; TRBD1 matches at 7 bases. This CDR3 is built from 14 residues. The V gene's germline CDR1 is SEHNR and CDR2 FQNEAQ (reference sequence). Unmatched junction bases numbered 6, after V lost 6 bases and J lost 2 bases. CDR3 sequence: CASRWGQTQETQYF. Written as DNA, the CDR3 is TGTGCCAGCAGATGGGGACAGACGCAAGAGACCCAGTACTTC.

The chain is built from TRBV27 and TRBJ1-2; a possible D gene is TRBD1 (6 bases). Germline CDR1 reads MNHEY; CDR2 reads SMNVEV (reference sequence). The CDR3 runs 13 residues. Trimming pared 6 bases from V and 8 bases from J, leaving 16 bases between. Here the CDR3 reads CASSPFGGRGYTF. In nucleotides, the CDR3 is TGTGCCAGCAGCCCCTTTGGGGGCAGGGGCTACACCTTC.

The genes are TRBV9 and TRBJ2-5; D unclear. Looked up from germline, CDR1 is SGDLS and CDR2 is YYNGEE. The CDR3 runs to 14 residues. Deletions cut 0 bases from V and 3 bases from J, with 9 bases between. The CDR3 sequence is CASSVASIEETQYF. The CDR3 bases are TGTGCCAGCAGCGTAGCTTCTATAGAAGAGACCCAGTACTTC.

The chain couples TRBV3-1 (or the pseudogene TRBV3-2) to TRBJ2-1; possibly TRBD2 for D (5 bases). The V gene's germline CDR1 is LGHDT and CDR2 YNNKEL (reference sequence). CDR3 size: 14 residues. The V and J ends lost 4 bases and 4 bases respectively, with 11 bases between them. The CDR3 bases are TGTGCCAGCAGCCCCAGCGGATATTACAATGAGCAGTTCTTC. This translates into CASSPSGYYNEQFF.

The chain has TRBV2 and TRBJ2-2; possible D gene TRBD2, 6 bases. The germline V gene has CDR1 SNHLY and CDR2 FYNNEI. There are 15 residues in the CDR3. Trimming took 3 bases from V and 4 from J, leaving 12 bases between them. The CDR3 DNA reads as TGTGCCAGCAGTGAGCAAGGGCGGGGCACCGGGGAGCTGTTTTTT. Translated: CASSEQGRGTGELFF.

This chain links TRBV29-1 with TRBJ1-3; D ambiguous. The V end lost 7 bases, the J end lost 3 bases, and 7 bases lay between the germline ends. CDR3 size: 11 residues. Per the germline V gene, CDR1 is SQVTM and CDR2 is ANQGSEA. In DNA, the CDR3 is TGCAGCGCAAGAGATGGAAACACCATATATTTT. Encoded protein: CSARDGNTIYF. Complete variable domain (other parts from reference TRBV29-1 and TRBJ1-3): SAVISQKPSRDICQRGTSLTIQCQVDSQVTMMFWYRQQPGQSLTLIATANQGSEATYESGFVIDKFPISRPNLTFSTLTVSNMSPEDSSIYLCSARDGNTIYFGEGSWLTVV.

V gene TRBV10-3 combines with J gene TRBJ2-2; TRBD1 matches 8 bases. The junction had 11 bases not matched to a gene; V was cut back by 5 bases and J by 0 bases. This CDR3 spans 18 amino acids. CDR1 and CDR2 (germline): ENHRY, SYGVKD. The CDR3 loop is CAISFNNKTGANTGELFF. CDR3 in DNA: TGTGCCATCAGTTTTAACAATAAGACAGGGGCGAACACCGGGGAGCTGTTTTTT.

Concerning this clone: This CDR3 is also generated by other DNA sequences in the sample. The chain recombines TRBV5-1 with TRBJ2-1; 8 nucleotides align to TRBD2. From germline, CDR1 is SGHRS and CDR2 YFSETQ. V lost 0 bases and J lost 10; bases outside the gene matches: 15. CDR3 length: 17 amino acids. The CDR3: CASSLEGGRGGPEEQFF. DNA of the CDR3: TGCGCCAGCAGCTTGGAGGGGGGACGCGGGGGGCCGGAGGAGCAGTTCTTC.

The table lists this clone with a count of one. The V gene is TRBV4-2, the J gene TRBJ1-2, with D hard to call. V dropped 1 base and J dropped 2 bases, with 8 bases sitting between them. Germline loops: CDR1 LGHNA, CDR2 YNFKEQ. The CDR3 contains 14 residues. The CDR3 DNA follows: TGTGCCAGCAGCCAAGTGGACTCAAACTATGGCTACACCTTC. It is translated as CASSQVDSNYGYTF.

Only one count was recorded for this clone. This chain joins TRBV3-1 (or the pseudogene TRBV3-2) and TRBJ2-7; 8 bases line up with TRBD2. Germline lookup yields CDR1 LGHDT and CDR2 YNNKEL (reference sequence). The CDR3 has 14 residues. With V trimmed by 4 bases and J by 6 bases, 8 bases remained unmatched. The chain's CDR3 is CASSPGLGPSEQYF. In DNA, the CDR3 is TGTGCCAGCAGCCCGGGACTAGGCCCCTCCGAGCAGTACTTC.

J is TRBJ2-2 and V is TRBV5-4, with D perhaps matching TRBD2 (6 bases). V was shortened by 5 bases and J by 4 bases, with 18 bases between the two germline ends. The length of the CDR3 is 16 residues. Looked up from germline, CDR1 is SGHNT and CDR2 is YYREEE (reference sequence). In DNA, the CDR3 is TGTGCCAGCAGTCCGGTCGTCAGGCGGGGCACCGGGGAGCTGTTTTTT. The encoded protein is CASSPVVRRGTGELFF. The entire variable domain, with the rest obtained from reference TRBV5-4 and TRBJ2-2, is as follows: ETGVTQSPTHLIKTRGQQVTLRCSSQSGHNTVSWYQQALGQGPQFIFQYYREEENGRGNFPPRFSGLQFPNYSSELNVNALELDDSALYLCASSPVVRRGTGELFFGEGSRLTVL.